The rows below give T cell receptor beta chains drawn from one sample of a study of blood T cell repertoires in COVID-19. The assay was immunoSEQ multiplex PCR, and TCRdb's table has in-frame clones only and misses some. The repertoire has 300,000 to 400,000 clones, roughly 90% of them found once; the top ten carry 3.9%. Sample: PBMCs or T cells enriched from blood (not recorded which). These receptors all come from a woman in her twenties or thirties who had been exposed to COVID-19. Both conserved end residues are part of each CDR3. Each record gives: J gene, clone size, D gene, V gene, CDR3 length, CDR3 protein. The D gene is left open where the match is weak. Size values are once, few and many counts, or a class for expanded clones, and some rows have none.

j_call: TRBJ1-1; clone_size: NA; d_call: NA; v_call: TRBV7-2; cdr3_length: 17; cdr3_aa: CASSLALGQSISTEAFF
j_call: TRBJ2-7; clone_size: NA; d_call: NA; v_call: TRBV7-9; cdr3_length: 12; cdr3_aa: CASSPQSYEQYF
j_call: TRBJ1-6; clone_size: NA; d_call: NA; v_call: TRBV7-9; cdr3_length: 15; cdr3_aa: CASSAPQGENSPLHF
j_call: TRBJ2-2; clone_size: NA; d_call: NA; v_call: TRBV2; cdr3_length: 16; cdr3_aa: CASSLDRLGYTGELFF
j_call: TRBJ1-5; clone_size: NA; d_call: TRBD1; v_call: TRBV23-1; cdr3_length: 18; cdr3_aa: CASSQSWAGGPSNQPQHF
j_call: TRBJ1-2; clone_size: once; d_call: NA; v_call: TRBV6-5; cdr3_length: 12; cdr3_aa: CASSREGTGYTF
j_call: TRBJ1-1; clone_size: NA; d_call: TRBD1; v_call: TRBV5-5; cdr3_length: 16; cdr3_aa: CASSPGVGTENTEAFF
j_call: TRBJ2-5; clone_size: NA; d_call: NA; v_call: TRBV10-3; cdr3_length: 13; cdr3_aa: CAISTGTQETQYF
j_call: TRBJ2-7; clone_size: NA; d_call: NA; v_call: TRBV6-2/TRBV6-3; cdr3_length: 14; cdr3_aa: CASSLDRTAYEQYF
j_call: TRBJ2-1; clone_size: NA; d_call: NA; v_call: TRBV7-3; cdr3_length: 17; cdr3_aa: CASSFGFLDIIYNEQFF
j_call: TRBJ2-1; clone_size: NA; d_call: TRBD1; v_call: TRBV19; cdr3_length: 16; cdr3_aa: CASSFGTGGLQGEQFF
j_call: TRBJ1-5; clone_size: NA; d_call: NA; v_call: TRBV19; cdr3_length: 16; cdr3_aa: CASSSGLLAGNQPQHF
j_call: TRBJ1-6; clone_size: NA; d_call: TRBD1; v_call: TRBV27; cdr3_length: 17; cdr3_aa: CASSSGQGDRYNSPLHF
j_call: TRBJ2-6; clone_size: NA; d_call: TRBD2; v_call: TRBV7-6; cdr3_length: 18; cdr3_aa: CASSSNPAGGLRANVLTF
j_call: TRBJ2-5; clone_size: NA; d_call: TRBD2; v_call: TRBV5-1; cdr3_length: 15; cdr3_aa: CASSQLAGGGETQYF
j_call: TRBJ1-2; clone_size: once; d_call: TRBD1; v_call: TRBV6-5; cdr3_length: 16; cdr3_aa: CASSSRDRHYNYGYTF
j_call: TRBJ1-2; clone_size: once; d_call: TRBD1; v_call: TRBV4-2; cdr3_length: 16; cdr3_aa: CASSLTRDRDDYGYTF
j_call: TRBJ1-1; clone_size: NA; d_call: NA; v_call: TRBV4-3; cdr3_length: 15; cdr3_aa: CASSQELTGRAEAFF
j_call: TRBJ2-7; clone_size: NA; d_call: TRBD1; v_call: TRBV18; cdr3_length: 14; cdr3_aa: CASSPGTGGLEQYF
j_call: TRBJ1-1; clone_size: NA; d_call: NA; v_call: TRBV2; cdr3_length: 14; cdr3_aa: CASNQGAMNTEAFF
j_call: TRBJ1-6; clone_size: few; d_call: NA; v_call: TRBV30; cdr3_length: 13; cdr3_aa: CAWRRDNNSPLHF
j_call: TRBJ2-5; clone_size: NA; d_call: NA; v_call: TRBV9; cdr3_length: 14; cdr3_aa: CASSVGSSSETQYF
j_call: TRBJ2-3; clone_size: NA; d_call: TRBD1; v_call: TRBV10-2; cdr3_length: 18; cdr3_aa: CASSDDRDRGLGADTQYF
j_call: TRBJ1-2; clone_size: NA; d_call: TRBD1; v_call: TRBV5-1; cdr3_length: 13; cdr3_aa: CASSKDRGGGYTF
j_call: TRBJ1-1; clone_size: NA; d_call: NA; v_call: TRBV4-3; cdr3_length: 15; cdr3_aa: CASSQVGGTVAEAFF
j_call: TRBJ1-1; clone_size: NA; d_call: NA; v_call: TRBV29-1; cdr3_length: 13; cdr3_aa: CSVEDLRNTEAFF
j_call: TRBJ1-1; clone_size: NA; d_call: NA; v_call: TRBV7-9; cdr3_length: 14; cdr3_aa: CASSLRAVQNEAFF
j_call: TRBJ2-6; clone_size: few; d_call: NA; v_call: TRBV7-3; cdr3_length: 15; cdr3_aa: CASSLALNGANVLTF
j_call: TRBJ1-2; clone_size: NA; d_call: TRBD1; v_call: TRBV10-1; cdr3_length: 12; cdr3_aa: CASSGTGYGYTF
j_call: TRBJ1-6; clone_size: NA; d_call: TRBD1; v_call: TRBV9; cdr3_length: 14; cdr3_aa: CASSVGTGGSPLHF
j_call: TRBJ1-1; clone_size: NA; d_call: NA; v_call: TRBV19; cdr3_length: 13; cdr3_aa: CASSFGSGTEAFF
j_call: TRBJ1-2; clone_size: NA; d_call: NA; v_call: TRBV27; cdr3_length: 18; cdr3_aa: CASSLIYGATGSRYGYTF
j_call: TRBJ2-1; clone_size: NA; d_call: TRBD1; v_call: TRBV7-9; cdr3_length: 13; cdr3_aa: CASSRGQGNEQFF
j_call: TRBJ1-2; clone_size: NA; d_call: TRBD1; v_call: TRBV19; cdr3_length: 15; cdr3_aa: CASSIAATGYYGYTF
j_call: TRBJ2-5; clone_size: NA; d_call: NA; v_call: TRBV2; cdr3_length: 15; cdr3_aa: CASNRQVLHQETQYF
j_call: TRBJ1-1; clone_size: NA; d_call: NA; v_call: TRBV29-1; cdr3_length: 13; cdr3_aa: CSVDQGSNTEAFF
j_call: TRBJ2-7; clone_size: NA; d_call: NA; v_call: TRBV5-1; cdr3_length: 15; cdr3_aa: CASSLGQGSSYEQYF
j_call: TRBJ2-4; clone_size: NA; d_call: NA; v_call: TRBV4-2; cdr3_length: 17; cdr3_aa: CASSQEAGAGAKNIQYF
j_call: TRBJ2-7; clone_size: NA; d_call: NA; v_call: TRBV10-3; cdr3_length: 15; cdr3_aa: CAISDQQDRAYEQYF
j_call: TRBJ1-2; clone_size: NA; d_call: TRBD1; v_call: TRBV18; cdr3_length: 14; cdr3_aa: CASSPGTDPGGYTF